This T cell receptor beta chain was profiled in a study of long-term antiretroviral therapy in people with HIV. On this clone: What it binds is unknown.

Notes on the study in general: Controls exceeded HIV repertoires in CDR3 length range.

Between the trimmed V and J ends, which lost 2 bases and 6 bases, there was a span of 13 bases. The CDR3 has 14 residues. CDR1 and CDR2 from the germline V gene are LNHDA and SQIVND (reference sequence). Survey-level immunoSEQ v3.0 assays were run. Data came from immunoSEQ multiplex PCR; TCRdb stores just in-frame clones and leaves some out. The sample shows roughly 50,000 clones, about 81% of them seen only once. The receptor was derived from a young woman with HIV. The chain couples TRBV19 to TRBJ1-2; D gene unclear. This specimen consisted of unsorted PBMCs, obtained 0.8 years after starting antiretroviral therapy. For the CDR3, the DNA is TGTGCCAGTAGTATAAATCGAAGGGAAAATGGCTACACCTTC. Its protein is CASSINRRENGYTF.